The 22 T cell receptor beta chains below come from one sample, sequenced in a study of T cell responses to AZD1222 COVID-19 vaccine. Sequencing used immunoSEQ multiplex PCR; TCRdb keeps in-frame clones, though not all of them. The sample lists some 180,000 clones; 90% to 95% were seen once. Sequenced material: peripheral blood, taken 28 days after the second AZD1222 dose. These receptors were obtained from an adult who received the AZD1222 COVID-19 vaccine.

This chain links TRBV7-3 with TRBJ1-1; the match to TRBD1 covers 8 bases. V dropped 4 bases and J dropped 6; count of bases not matched to a gene: 7. The CDR3 consists of 14 residues. Germline CDR1 is SGHTA and CDR2 is FQGTGA. CDR3: CASSYRDRSSEAFF. The DNA of the CDR3 is TGTGCCAGCAGCTACCGGGACAGGAGCTCTGAAGCTTTCTTT.

The rearrangement joins TRBV29-1 to TRBJ2-1; D gene uncertain. Germline CDR1 and CDR2: SQVTM and ANQGSEA. Trimming removed 3 bases at V and 0 bases at J, with 15 bases between. The CDR3 runs to 16 residues. The CDR3 DNA is TGCAGCGTTGAGGGCCTTCTCAGCACCTCCTACAATGAGCAGTTCTTC. This encodes CSVEGLLSTSYNEQFF.

The V gene is TRBV4-1, the J gene TRBJ1-5; the match to TRBD1 covers 12 bases. This CDR3 is 18 amino acids long. V was clipped by 0 bases and J by 1 base; unmatched bases: 4. The germline V gene encodes CDR1 MGHRA and CDR2 YSYEKL. CDR3 sequence: CASSQDGGTGGSNQPQHF. The CDR3 coding sequence is TGCGCCAGCAGCCAAGATGGAGGGACAGGGGGCAGCAATCAGCCCCAGCATTTT.

This clone was seen a few times. V and J are TRBV5-6 and TRBJ1-2; weak D call: TRBD1 (6 bases). The CDR3 has 14 residues. The germline gives CDR1 SGHDT, CDR2 YYEEEE. The V gene lost 0 bases and the J gene lost 6 bases, with 12 bases spanning the gap. CDR3 in DNA: TGTGCCAGCAGCTTGGGCAGGGGTAATAATGGCTACACCTTC. Residues: CASSLGRGNNGYTF.

This chain uses TRBV9 with TRBJ2-2; 7 bases are a match to TRBD1. V trimming: 3 bases; J trimming: 4 bases; junction bases outside the gene matches: 12. Germline loops: CDR1 SGDLS, CDR2 YYNGEE. This CDR3 is built from 17 residues. For the CDR3, the DNA is TGTGCCAGCAGCGCGCCGGCGACAGGGACGATCACCGGGGAGCTGTTTTTT. Its translation is CASSAPATGTITGELFF.

The chain has TRBV2 and TRBJ1-5; possible D gene TRBD1, 6 bases. Germline V lookup: CDR1 SNHLY, CDR2 FYNNEI. Trimming removed 7 bases from V and 3 bases from J, with 16 bases in between. CDR3 length: 15 amino acids. The CDR3 nucleotides are TGTGCCAGCAACGCTAGGGGGGCCTCCAATCAGCCCCAGCATTTT. Translated, it gives CASNARGASNQPQHF. The full variable domain, in which reference TRBV2 and TRBJ1-5 provide the parts outside the CDR3, is EPEVTQTPSHQVTQMGQEVILRCVPISNHLYFYWYRQILGQKVEFLVSFYNNEISEKSEIFDDQFSVERPDGSNFTLKIRSTKLEDSAMYFCASNARGASNQPQHFGDGTRLSIL.

In DNA, the CDR3 is TGTGCCAGCAGTCGACCGAACACTGAAGCTTTCTTT. Its translation is CASSRPNTEAFF. The chain uses TRBV6-2 or TRBV6-3 and TRBJ1-1; D is unclear. Germline-derived CDR1 and CDR2 are MNHEY and SVGEGT. The CDR3 contains 12 residues. The ends were cut back, 5 bases at V and 1 base at J, with 5 bases in the middle.

DNA for the CDR3: TGCGCCAGCAGCTTGGGCCCTAGCGGGACAGATACGCAGTATTTT. Residues: CASSLGPSGTDTQYF. The V call is TRBV5-1, the J call TRBJ2-3, with 8 bases aligning to TRBD2. The ends lost 0 bases at V and 3 bases at J; junction bases unmatched: 3. The CDR3 spans 15 residues. Germline values: CDR1 SGHRS, CDR2 YFSETQ.

The rearrangement links TRBV11-2 to TRBJ1-1, with TRBD1 matching 7 bases. J gave up 5 bases and V 5 bases, and 2 bases lay outside the gene matches. Germline V gene data show CDR1 as SGHAT and CDR2 as FQNNGV. The CDR3 extends over 12 amino acids. Written as DNA, the CDR3 is TGTGCCAGCAGCCTACAGGGGACTGAAGCTTTCTTT. The encoded protein is CASSLQGTEAFF.

The genes are TRBV29-1 and TRBJ1-1; 7 positions agree with TRBD1. V lost 6 bases, J lost 1 base, and 5 bases stayed unmatched. Germline CDR1 is SQVTM and CDR2 is ANQGSEA. This CDR3 is built from 13 residues. The DNA of the CDR3 is TGCAGCGTCGCGGGACAGTGGAACACTGAAGCTTTCTTT. It specifies CSVAGQWNTEAFF.

The chain couples TRBV19 to TRBJ1-1, with TRBD1 matching 10 bases. Germline CDR1 reads LNHDA; CDR2 reads SQIVND (reference sequence). This CDR3 comprises 15 residues. The V gene end was trimmed by 4 bases and the J gene end by 8 bases; junction bases not matched to a gene: 10. The CDR3 DNA reads TGTGCCAGTAGTACCCGGAGACAGGGGGCGGCAGAAGCTTTCTTT. This translates into CASSTRRQGAAEAFF.

The rearrangement uses TRBV7-9 and TRBJ2-7, with no clear D. V lost 0 bases and J 5 bases, leaving 8 bases between the germline ends. The CDR3 has 13 amino acids. Germline values: CDR1 SEHNR, CDR2 FQNEAQ (reference sequence). CDR3 in amino acids: CASSLAGLHEQYF. CDR3 sequence (DNA): TGTGCCAGCAGCTTAGCAGGGCTCCACGAGCAGTACTTC.

The chain recombines TRBV6-2 or TRBV6-3 with TRBJ2-1; 7 positions match TRBD1. Germline lookup yields CDR1 MNHEY and CDR2 SVGEGT. V shed 6 bases and J 5 bases; nucleotides not matched to a gene: 16. This CDR3 is built from 17 residues. The CDR3 DNA follows: TGTGCCAGCAGCTCCAGAGGCCGGGACAGAGGACACAATGAGCAGTTCTTC. It is translated as CASSSRGRDRGHNEQFF.

The CDR3 loop reads CASSQDPSNQPQHF. CDR3 nucleotides: TGTGCCAGCAGCCAAGACCCTTCCAATCAGCCCCAGCATTTT. The chain joins TRBV3-1 (or the pseudogene TRBV3-2) to TRBJ1-5; no clear D gene. Germline V lookup: CDR1 LGHDT, CDR2 YNNKEL (reference sequence). This CDR3 has 14 amino acids. V gave up 0 bases and J gave up 3 bases, with 6 bases separating them.

The rearrangement uses TRBV30 and TRBJ1-6; D not resolved. This CDR3 contains 15 residues. Germline V gene sequence: CDR1 GTSNPN, CDR2 SVGIG (reference sequence). V was cut by 2 bases and J by 7 bases, with 15 bases left in between. CDR3 region: CAWSWDPVPNSPLHF. CDR3 nucleotide sequence: TGTGCCTGGAGTTGGGATCCCGTCCCGAATTCACCCCTCCACTTT.

This chain joins TRBV5-8 and TRBJ2-1, with 10 bases fitting TRBD1. The germline V gene encodes CDR1 SGHTS and CDR2 YDEGEE. Trimming at V came to 3 bases and at J to 2 bases, leaving 2 bases not matched to a gene. The CDR3 length is 15 residues. CDR3 nucleotide sequence: TGTGCCAGCAGCTCCGGGACAGGGGCCTACAATGAGCAGTTCTTC. The encoded protein is CASSSGTGAYNEQFF.

Concerning this clone itself: Other DNA sequences in the sample encode the same CDR3. The chain carries TRBV19 and TRBJ1-5; D call uncertain. This CDR3 has 13 residues. V lost 11 bases and J lost 2, with 13 bases in between. From germline, CDR1 is LNHDA and CDR2 SQIVND (reference sequence). This chain's CDR3 is CASAFQGNQPQHF. The CDR3 DNA reads as TGTGCCTCAGCCTTTCAGGGCAATCAGCCCCAGCATTTT.

This chain joins TRBV29-1 and TRBJ1-2; a possible D gene is TRBD1 (6 bases). CDR1 is SQVTM and CDR2 is ANQGSEA in the germline V gene. The CDR3 is 13 amino acids. The V end lost 7 bases, the J end lost 2 bases, and 14 bases lay between the germline ends. The CDR3 loop reads CSGGWTDNYGYTF. The CDR3 nucleotides are TGCAGCGGGGGGTGGACAGACAACTATGGCTACACCTTC.

This clone is a singleton in its sample. This chain links TRBV7-2 with TRBJ2-7; TRBD1 aligns across 8 bases. The CDR3 sequence is 14 residues long. CDR1 is SGHTA and CDR2 is FQGNSA in the germline V gene. V shed 4 bases, J shed 5 bases, and the junction held 7 bases outside the gene matches. CDR3 nucleotide sequence: TGTGCCAGCAGCTATTACAGGGGGTACCACGAGCAGTACTTC. As protein: CASSYYRGYHEQYF.

The chain uses TRBV6-5 and TRBJ1-2, with 7 bases that match TRBD1. This CDR3 comprises 15 residues. Germline CDR1 MNHEY, CDR2 SVGAGI. The V and J ends lost 8 bases and 4 bases, in that order; junction bases with no gene match: 13. The CDR3 region is CASRQGDVNPYGYTF. CDR3 sequence (DNA): TGTGCCAGCCGGCAGGGGGACGTGAACCCCTATGGCTACACCTTC.

The rearrangement uses TRBV27 and TRBJ1-2; D is perhaps TRBD1 (6 bases). The CDR3 covers 14 residues. Germline values: CDR1 MNHEY, CDR2 SMNVEV (reference sequence). V was shortened by 3 bases and J by 13 bases, with 21 bases between the two germline ends. The DNA of the CDR3 is TGTGCCAGCAGTTTTTGGGGGGGGCCGACCCCCCTCACCTTC. Protein product: CASSFWGGPTPLTF.

V is TRBV10-2 and J is TRBJ2-7, with 12 bases lining up with TRBD2. The CDR3 spans 14 residues. Per the germline V gene, CDR1 is WSHSY and CDR2 is SAAADI. The junction had 0 bases not matched to a gene; V was cut back by 4 bases and J by 2 bases. The CDR3 sequence: CASSGLAGAYEQYF. The CDR3 DNA reads TGCGCCAGCAGTGGACTAGCGGGGGCCTACGAGCAGTACTTC.